One sample yielded the 10 T cell receptor beta chains listed below, sequenced in a study of blood T cell repertoires in COVID-19. Clones were sequenced by immunoSEQ multiplex PCR, and TCRdb holds only the in-frame ones, with some missing. This table holds approximately 360,000 clones, approximately 87% found once. Sequences were obtained from PBMCs or T cells enriched from blood (not recorded which). These receptors came from a woman younger than 45 with acute COVID-19.

The chain uses TRBV5-1 and TRBJ2-7, with 9 bases that match TRBD2. Germline V CDR1 and CDR2: SGHRS, YFSETQ. CDR3 length: 14 amino acids. J was trimmed by 6 bases and V by 3 bases; bases with no gene match: 7. CDR3 residues: CASSWGLAPSEQYF. Written as DNA, the CDR3 is TGCGCCAGCAGCTGGGGACTAGCCCCTAGCGAGCAGTACTTC.

Here the CDR3 reads CASSFYPGTEAFF. The CDR3 DNA reads as TGTGCCAGCAGTTTTTACCCGGGCACTGAAGCTTTCTTT. This chain joins TRBV12-3 or TRBV12-4 and TRBJ1-1; D uncertain. CDR3 length equals 13 residues. The V and J ends lost 3 bases and 4 bases respectively, with 9 bases between them.

The rearrangement uses TRBV6-1 and TRBJ2-1, with 13 bases matching TRBD2. V was pared by 6 bases and J by 6 bases, with 8 bases of the junction left unmatched. The germline gives CDR1 MNHNS, CDR2 SASEGT. The CDR3 runs 16 residues. CDR3 amino acids: CASRELAGGRLNEQFF. CDR3 coding DNA: TGTGCCAGCAGGGAACTAGCGGGGGGGAGACTCAATGAGCAGTTCTTC.

The chain uses TRBV11-2 and TRBJ2-1; 7 bases are shared with TRBD1. The CDR3 has 15 amino acids. J was trimmed by 9 bases and V by 4 bases; bases with no gene match: 12. Germline CDR1 and CDR2: SGHAT and FQNNGV. The CDR3 region is CASSSLQGMKVEQFF. The DNA for the CDR3 is TGTGCCAGCAGCTCTCTACAGGGGATGAAGGTTGAGCAGTTCTTC.

The J gene is TRBJ2-4, the V gene TRBV12-3 or TRBV12-4; 7 nucleotides match TRBD1. This CDR3 contains 13 residues. V dropped 6 bases and J dropped 10; count of bases not matched to a gene: 9. The CDR3 spells CASRVGGQKIQYF. In DNA form, the CDR3 reads TGTGCCAGCAGGGTTGGGGGACAGAAAATTCAGTACTTC.

Remarks on this clone: Additional DNA sequences in this sample encode the identical CDR3. V usage is TRBV7-3 and J usage is TRBJ1-1; tentative D call: TRBD1 (6 bases). Germline V gene lookup returns CDR1 SGHTA and CDR2 FQGTGA. V was shortened by 1 base and J by 4 bases, with 7 bases between the two germline ends. This CDR3 spans 13 amino acids. CDR3 sequence reads: CASSLRGGTEAFF. CDR3 bases: TGTGCCAGCAGCTTAAGAGGGGGCACTGAAGCTTTCTTT.

The V call is TRBV28, the J call TRBJ2-3; D perhaps matches TRBD2 (7 bases). Germline V gene lookup returns CDR1 MDHEN and CDR2 SYDVKM. The CDR3 contains 14 residues. The germline V and J ends were trimmed by 6 bases and 5 bases, with 15 bases remaining between them. This CDR3 reads CASRPGGRQDTQYF. Written as DNA, the CDR3 is TGTGCCAGCAGACCCGGGGGGCGCCAAGATACGCAGTATTTT.

This clone occurred once. The chain links TRBV2 to TRBJ2-3; TRBD2 matches 12 bases. J was trimmed by 2 bases and V by 4 bases; bases with no gene match: 1. The germline gives CDR1 SNHLY, CDR2 FYNNEI. This CDR3 spans 15 amino acids. Written as DNA, the CDR3 is TGTGCCAGCAGTGCTAGCGGGGGGGCCACAGATACGCAGTATTTT. This translates into CASSASGGATDTQYF.

This clone turned up a few times. V usage is TRBV11-1 and J usage is TRBJ2-2, with 8 positions matching TRBD2. The V gene's germline CDR1 is SGHAT and CDR2 FQDESV (reference sequence). Trimming took 2 bases from V and 7 from J; bases not matched to a gene: 9. This CDR3 has 16 amino acids. Here the CDR3 reads CASSLSMAGGYGELFF. CDR3 coding DNA: TGTGCCAGCAGCTTAAGCATGGCGGGGGGCTACGGGGAGCTGTTTTTT.

V and J are TRBV5-4 and TRBJ2-3; 10 bases line up with TRBD2. This CDR3 spans 17 amino acids. Germline values: CDR1 SGHNT, CDR2 YYREEE (reference sequence). V dropped 0 bases and J dropped 2; count of bases not matched to a gene: 6. CDR3 amino acids: CASSLVSSGGITDTQYF. The CDR3 DNA reads as TGTGCCAGCAGCTTGGTTTCTAGCGGGGGAATCACAGATACGCAGTATTTT.